This T cell receptor (beta chain) appears in the sequencing data of a study of blood T cells in healthy people across ages. Together with a sample-barcoded 5' primer, a J-beta primer mix was included in a second PCR lasting about 7 to 12 cycles. Each cDNA molecule was tagged by a template-switch adaptor that had 12 random nucleotides. TCRdb ran MiXCR on the 5' RACE reads and lists one entry per CDR3 protein. The data contain about 1.6 million distinct CDR3 sequences, about 32% of them seen just once; the ten biggest clones take up about 11%. The study recruited healthy Caucasian donors from Russia who were aged roughly 6 to 95. The CDR3 runs 15 residues. Trimming stripped 4 bases from V and 0 bases from J, with 11 bases between. CDR1 is MGHRA and CDR2 is YSYEKL in the germline V gene. This clonotype was found a few times.

The rearrangement uses TRBV4-1 and TRBJ2-3; D gene unclear. The clonotype comes from a woman aged 30 to 39 in good health. Material for sequencing was blood. The CDR3 DNA reads TGCGCCAGCAGCCTCCTCCCCCCTAGCACAGATACGCAGTATTTT. This sequence encodes CASSLLPPSTDTQYF.